Below, one T cell receptor (beta chain) is given with its context. Other DNA sequences in the same sample also yield this CDR3. This CDR3 has 13 residues. V lost 5 bases, J lost 2 bases, and 10 bases lay in between. Germline values: CDR1 MNHEY, CDR2 SMNVEV (reference sequence). This entry comes from a study of T cell changes during pregnancy in multiple sclerosis. This table comes from immunoSEQ multiplex PCR, and its TCRdb copy is limited to in-frame clones, with some not included. The table shows tens of thousands of clones, with 85% to 95% occurring only once. This chain connects TRBV27 to TRBJ2-7; D unclear. The origin of this receptor is a female donor with multiple sclerosis, enrolled in a pregnancy study. Sequenced material: peripheral blood. CDR3 loop: CASSLSGPYEQYF. The CDR3 DNA follows: TGTGCCAGCAGTCTCTCAGGCCCCTACGAGCAGTACTTC.